This entry features one T cell receptor (beta chain) sequence. At least ten counts were recorded for this clonotype. Its specific antigen is unknown. No base qualities exist here, and no much larger clone lies one base off it. Looking up the germline V gene (reference sequence) yields CDR1 LGHDT and CDR2 YNNKEL. V is cut by 0 bases and J by 7 bases, and the space between the germline ends is 16 bases. The CDR3 numbers 16 residues from cysteine through phenylalanine. Only the CDR3 portion is preserved as DNA: 48 bases, with reading frame beginning at the first base. This sample was taken from a study of neurological immune-mediated disorders (dated by TCRdb to between 2018 and 2021). Some background on the complete study: Among the roughly 34 multiple sclerosis patients, relapsing-remitting MS was present in around 30 and secondary progressive MS was present in 3. Using UMI-based sequencing, the study compared peripheral blood TCR-beta repertoires from patients with HTLV-I-associated myelopathy (HAM/TSP), patients with multiple sclerosis, and healthy controls. The 106 TCR-beta libraries covered PBMC samples along with longitudinal samples, technical triplicates, and paired sorted CD4+ and CD8+ T-cell subsets. Of the roughly 71 subjects in the cohort, about 14 were HAM/TSP patients, about 35 were multiple sclerosis patients, and approximately 20 were healthy controls. Study-wide conclusions, independent of this receptor: TCR clonal expansion was greatest in HAM/TSP patients and smallest in MS patients, who ranked below even healthy controls. In a phylogenetic analysis, the repertoires of 18 out of 34 MS patients fell into a single cluster of related CDR3 sequences, pointing to a possible signature at the repertoire level. Expanded clones from different subjects shared no identical CDR3 amino acid sequences, which suggests that TCR-beta repertoires were private in all groups. The MS cluster showed no association with clinical or MRI features, and the authors stated that larger cohorts are needed.

cDNA was synthesized by template-switch 5'RACE using a primer carrying a 10-nucleotide random unique molecular identifier by which each TCR transcript was tagged. Each sequencing run produced over 160 million TCR-beta sequences covering 15-18 subjects. Total RNA was extracted with the RNeasy kit. TCR-beta VDJ regions were amplified with primers for the TCR constant region and the 5'RACE anchor, using the KAPA Real-time Library Amplification kit. Sample indexes and Illumina adaptors were added in a first PCR, after which library yield was increased in a second PCR. After purification with Ampure beads, the TCR product of roughly 650 bp was size-selected on a 2% E-gel SizeSelection system. Library quality was checked on a Bioanalyzer, concentration was measured with Qubit, and libraries were quantified with the Kapa Library Quantification kit before pooling. An Illumina HiSeq 2500 was used to sequence the libraries paired-end at 2 x 150 bp. To increase sequence diversity, about 25-30% phiX was spiked into each library pool. Per the original workflow: The UMI-based MiGEC pipeline processed quality-filtered reads and removed over 80% of raw TCR sequences during error correction. IMGT germline references were used for alignment of VDJ genes, and clonotypes were defined by a unique CDR3 amino acid sequence together with V-J genes. Clonal expansion, Shannon diversity, and CDR3 relatedness (CalcPairwiseDistances, ClusterSamples) were evaluated with VDJtools, and phylogenetic trees were built with CLCbio workbench. Using coefficient-of-variation modelling across technical triplicates, the study counted a clone as expanded if it had at least 8 unique UMIs. TCRdb reprocessed the public reads (quality trimming at Q25 with fastp, clone calling with MiXCR) and kept in-frame beta chains. Rows matching on CDR3 protein sequence are summarized as one entry with the most common DNA and genes. TCRdb, not the authors, supplied the V and J calls. In all, the sample holds tens of thousands of distinct CDR3 sequences, and 2% to 3% of those were seen once. Of the sample, about 1% is held by the ten largest clones.

For the unsorted PBMC libraries, 2 million PBMCs were stored in RNAlater at -80 degrees C until RNA extraction and were used to generate the libraries. Multiple sclerosis patients were enrolled in a US clinical protocol evaluating disease progression by magnetic resonance imaging. Peripheral blood underwent Ficoll-Hypaque density gradient centrifugation to isolate PBMCs, which were then cryopreserved in liquid nitrogen. Recombination joined TRBV3-1 with TRBJ2-1; no D gene can be assigned with confidence. The source is a woman aged 25 to 39 with multiple sclerosis. Sequences were obtained from PBMCs. The nucleotide sequence is given as TGTGCCAGCAGCCAAGAAGGGCAGGCCCTAAGTAATGAGCAGTTCTTC. Translation gives CASSQEGQALSNEQFF.